These T cell receptor beta chains were read from a single sample in a study of blood T cell repertoires in COVID-19. Only in-frame clones appear in the TCRdb table, and some are missing; sequencing was by immunoSEQ multiplex PCR. The sample records 200,000 or so clones, about 80% being singletons. The sequenced material came from PBMCs or T cells enriched from blood (not recorded which). All receptors derive from a man between 40 and 49 years old who had recovered from COVID-19. The CDR3 runs from the conserved cysteine through the conserved F or W. Each record gives: V gene, J gene, clone size, D gene, CDR3 DNA, CDR3 protein. A D gene is named only where the DNA matches it firmly. Clone size is given for some rows only: seen once, a few or many times, or a class if the clone is expanded.

V: TRBV3-1/TRBV3-2
J: TRBJ1-2
size: few
D: TRBD1
DNA: TGTGCCAGCAGCCAATATACCGGGACAGTTAACTATGGCTACACCTTC
CDR3: CASSQYTGTVNYGYTF

V: TRBV19
J: TRBJ1-5
size: once
D: -
DNA: TGTGCCAGTAGTGGTCCGGAGTATAGCAATCAGCCCCAGCATTTT
CDR3: CASSGPEYSNQPQHF

V: TRBV28
J: TRBJ1-4
size: -
D: -
DNA: TGTGCCAGCAGTTCCAACTCTGCAACTAATGAAAAACTGTTTTTT
CDR3: CASSSNSATNEKLFF

V: TRBV5-6
J: TRBJ1-2
size: -
D: -
DNA: TGTGCCAGCAGCTTTGGGGGATGGGCGCGGGACGGCTACACCTTC
CDR3: CASSFGGWARDGYTF

V: TRBV5-8
J: TRBJ2-7
size: -
D: -
DNA: TGTGCCAGCAGCTTGCGGCAGGGGACCTCCTACGAGCAGTACTTC
CDR3: CASSLRQGTSYEQYF

V: TRBV23-1
J: TRBJ1-2
size: -
D: -
DNA: TGCGCCAGCAGTCAATCGAGGGGGGGTCCGGTATCCAGGCCGGAATGGTTCTATGGCTACACCTTC
CDR3: CASSQSRGGPVSRPEWFYGYTF

V: TRBV5-4
J: TRBJ1-2
size: -
D: TRBD1
DNA: TGTGCCAGCAGCTGGGGACAGGGGGAGGGGGACTATGGCTACACCTTC
CDR3: CASSWGQGEGDYGYTF

V: TRBV24-1
J: TRBJ2-3
size: -
D: -
DNA: TGTGCCACCAGTGATTTTGGGGGGGCCTCCACAGATACGCAGTATTTT
CDR3: CATSDFGGASTDTQYF

V: TRBV2
J: TRBJ2-1
size: -
D: TRBD1
DNA: TGTGCCAGCAGTGTGGACAGGAACAATGAGCAGTTCTTC
CDR3: CASSVDRNNEQFF

V: TRBV7-2
J: TRBJ1-2
size: few
D: -
DNA: TGTGCCAGCAGCTTAGACAGGCTCTTGGGCTACACCTTC
CDR3: CASSLDRLLGYTF

V: TRBV9
J: TRBJ1-3
size: -
D: -
DNA: TGTGCCAGCAGCGCCCAGGCTGGGAGGGGTTCTGGAAACACCATATATTTT
CDR3: CASSAQAGRGSGNTIYF

V: TRBV5-1
J: TRBJ1-3
size: -
D: TRBD1
DNA: TGCGCCAGCAGCCCTTGGGGGACAGGGGAAGGTTCTGGAAACACCATATATTTT
CDR3: CASSPWGTGEGSGNTIYF

V: TRBV10-2
J: TRBJ2-3
size: -
D: TRBD2
DNA: TGCGCCAGCGGCCCGACTAGCGGGGGGGCAGATACGCAGTATTTT
CDR3: CASGPTSGGADTQYF

V: TRBV28
J: TRBJ1-5
size: -
D: -
DNA: TGTGCCAGCACGCGGGACAGCAATCAGCCCCAGCATTTT
CDR3: CASTRDSNQPQHF

V: TRBV30
J: TRBJ1-2
size: -
D: -
DNA: TGTGCCTGGACAACAGGGATAACCTATGGCTACACCTTC
CDR3: CAWTTGITYGYTF

V: TRBV28
J: TRBJ2-7
size: -
D: TRBD2
DNA: TGTGCCAGCTGTGTAGCGGGGACCTCCTACGAGCAGTACTTC
CDR3: CASCVAGTSYEQYF

V: TRBV11-2
J: TRBJ1-1
size: -
D: -
DNA: TGTGCCAGCAGCCCCTTCCGGGTGCCCACTGAAGCTTTCTTT
CDR3: CASSPFRVPTEAFF

V: TRBV12-3/TRBV12-4
J: TRBJ1-3
size: many
D: -
DNA: TGTGCCAGCAGTCCCCAGGGTTCGAACACCATATATTTT
CDR3: CASSPQGSNTIYF

V: TRBV7-8
J: TRBJ1-1
size: -
D: -
DNA: TGTGCCAGCAGCTTAAATCTCTGGGGGCCGAACACTGAAGCTTTCTTT
CDR3: CASSLNLWGPNTEAFF

V: TRBV28
J: TRBJ2-5
size: -
D: TRBD1
DNA: TGTGCCAGCAGTTTAAGTCCTGGCAGGGGGCTCGTGAAGACCCAGTACTTC
CDR3: CASSLSPGRGLVKTQYF

V: TRBV5-6
J: TRBJ1-4
size: -
D: TRBD1
DNA: TGTGCCAGCAGCTTGCAGGGGGCGTCTCTCCTTAATGAAAAACTGTTTTTT
CDR3: CASSLQGASLLNEKLFF

V: TRBV19
J: TRBJ1-5
size: few
D: TRBD1
DNA: TGTGCCAGTAGAGACTCCGGGACAGGGGTCAATCAGCCCCAGCATTTT
CDR3: CASRDSGTGVNQPQHF

V: TRBV3-1/TRBV3-2
J: TRBJ2-7
size: -
D: -
DNA: TGTGCCAGCAGCCAACCCCACCAGGGGAACGAGCAGTACTTC
CDR3: CASSQPHQGNEQYF

V: TRBV19
J: TRBJ2-3
size: -
D: -
DNA: TGTGCCAGTAGTAGTATACAAGATACGCAGTATTTT
CDR3: CASSSIQDTQYF

V: TRBV5-5
J: TRBJ2-2
size: -
D: -
DNA: TGTGCCAGCAGCCATGGCAGGGGCAGAGTCGGGGAGCTGTTTTTT
CDR3: CASSHGRGRVGELFF

V: TRBV5-6
J: TRBJ1-4
size: -
D: TRBD1
DNA: TGTGCCAGCAGCTCGAAGACAGGGGGCTCGGGGGATAATGAAAAACTGTTTTTT
CDR3: CASSSKTGGSGDNEKLFF

V: TRBV5-1
J: TRBJ2-5
size: -
D: TRBD2
DNA: TGCGCCAGCAGCGCCGGACTAGCGGGGGGCCCCCTCCAAGAGACCCAGTACTTC
CDR3: CASSAGLAGGPLQETQYF

V: TRBV2
J: TRBJ1-3
size: -
D: -
DNA: TGTGCCAGCAGTGAAGCATCAGGAAACACCATATATTTT
CDR3: CASSEASGNTIYF

V: TRBV5-4
J: TRBJ1-2
size: once
D: -
DNA: TGTGCCAGCAGCTTCCGCTGGACAGACAACTATGGCTACACCTTC
CDR3: CASSFRWTDNYGYTF

V: TRBV28
J: TRBJ2-5
size: -
D: -
DNA: TGTGCCAGCAGTTTCGAGGGCAGCAGCGAGGAGTTAGAGACCCAGTACTTC
CDR3: CASSFEGSSEELETQYF

V: TRBV10-3
J: TRBJ2-5
size: once
D: -
DNA: TGTGCCATCAGTGAGTCGGCACCACAAGGGGGTCAGTACTTC
CDR3: CAISESAPQGGQYF

V: TRBV5-4
J: TRBJ1-1
size: few
D: TRBD1
DNA: TGTGCCAGCAGCCTAGGACAGGGGGTTGAAGCTTTCTTT
CDR3: CASSLGQGVEAFF

V: TRBV6-5
J: TRBJ1-3
size: -
D: -
DNA: TGTGCCAGCCGCGGTAAGGGGCCCTCTGGAAACACCATATATTTT
CDR3: CASRGKGPSGNTIYF

V: TRBV7-9
J: TRBJ2-7
size: -
D: TRBD1
DNA: TGTGCCAGCCTTACTACAGGGGCCGCCTACGAGCAGTACTTC
CDR3: CASLTTGAAYEQYF

V: TRBV19
J: TRBJ1-1
size: -
D: -
DNA: TGTGCCAGTAGTATGTTCCCGGGGGTTTATACTGAAGCTTTCTTT
CDR3: CASSMFPGVYTEAFF

V: TRBV6-5
J: TRBJ1-2
size: -
D: -
DNA: TGTGCCAGCAGGATGTTCCCAGGGAGGGAGTATGGCTACACCTTC
CDR3: CASRMFPGREYGYTF

V: TRBV4-3
J: TRBJ2-1
size: -
D: -
DNA: TGCGCCAGCAGCCAAGATGCGGATCCCAATGAGCAGTTCTTC
CDR3: CASSQDADPNEQFF

V: TRBV28
J: TRBJ1-6
size: -
D: -
DNA: TGTGCCAGCAGTTTAGAGGGGGTGAGGGTTCGGCATTCACCCCTCCACTTT
CDR3: CASSLEGVRVRHSPLHF

V: TRBV27
J: TRBJ1-5
size: -
D: -
DNA: TGTGCCAGCAGTTTAGTGGGGCCAGGAGGCAATCAGCCCCAGCATTTT
CDR3: CASSLVGPGGNQPQHF

V: TRBV5-5
J: TRBJ1-1
size: -
D: -
DNA: TGTGCCAGCAGCCTTAACTCGAACACTGAAGCTTTCTTT
CDR3: CASSLNSNTEAFF

V: TRBV28
J: TRBJ1-2
size: -
D: -
DNA: TGTGCCAGCACCCTCACCGCGAACTATGGCTACACCTTC
CDR3: CASTLTANYGYTF

V: TRBV30
J: TRBJ1-2
size: -
D: -
DNA: TGTGCCTGGAGTGCGAGTGGGCGCCCCACCTTC
CDR3: CAWSASGRPTF

V: TRBV24-1
J: TRBJ2-1
size: -
D: -
DNA: TGTGCCACCAGTGCGGCCCCGGGACAAATCGACAATGAGCAGTTCTTC
CDR3: CATSAAPGQIDNEQFF

V: TRBV5-5
J: TRBJ1-2
size: -
D: TRBD1
DNA: TGTGCCAGCAGCCCGGGACAGGGGATACAATATGGCTACACCTTC
CDR3: CASSPGQGIQYGYTF

V: TRBV3-1/TRBV3-2
J: TRBJ2-2
size: few
D: TRBD2
DNA: TGTGCCAGCAGCCTCCAATGGCTAGCGGAGAACACCGGGGAGCTGTTTTTT
CDR3: CASSLQWLAENTGELFF

V: TRBV7-8
J: TRBJ1-1
size: -
D: -
DNA: TGTGCCAGCAGCTTCGGGGGGGAGAACACTGAAGCTTTCTTT
CDR3: CASSFGGENTEAFF

V: TRBV29-1
J: TRBJ2-7
size: -
D: TRBD1
DNA: TGCAGCGTGGGGACAGGGGGTATGAACGAGCAGTACTTC
CDR3: CSVGTGGMNEQYF

V: TRBV7-6
J: TRBJ1-1
size: few
D: TRBD1
DNA: TGTGCCAGCAGCTTAGAACGGTCAGGGGGCACTGAAGCTTTCTTT
CDR3: CASSLERSGGTEAFF

V: TRBV28
J: TRBJ2-6
size: -
D: -
DNA: TGTGCCAGCAGTTTCAGCTCTGGGGCCAACGTCCTGACTTTC
CDR3: CASSFSSGANVLTF

V: TRBV3-1/TRBV3-2
J: TRBJ2-3
size: -
D: -
DNA: TGTGCCAGCAGCCCGGGGGCAGATACGCAGTATTTT
CDR3: CASSPGADTQYF

V: TRBV27
J: TRBJ2-7
size: -
D: -
DNA: TGTGCCAGCAGTTTCATTGGGACACCCTACGAGCAGTACTTC
CDR3: CASSFIGTPYEQYF

V: TRBV2
J: TRBJ2-1
size: -
D: -
DNA: TGTGCCAGCAGTGGAGACCGCTTCAGGTCAAATGAGCAGTTCTTC
CDR3: CASSGDRFRSNEQFF